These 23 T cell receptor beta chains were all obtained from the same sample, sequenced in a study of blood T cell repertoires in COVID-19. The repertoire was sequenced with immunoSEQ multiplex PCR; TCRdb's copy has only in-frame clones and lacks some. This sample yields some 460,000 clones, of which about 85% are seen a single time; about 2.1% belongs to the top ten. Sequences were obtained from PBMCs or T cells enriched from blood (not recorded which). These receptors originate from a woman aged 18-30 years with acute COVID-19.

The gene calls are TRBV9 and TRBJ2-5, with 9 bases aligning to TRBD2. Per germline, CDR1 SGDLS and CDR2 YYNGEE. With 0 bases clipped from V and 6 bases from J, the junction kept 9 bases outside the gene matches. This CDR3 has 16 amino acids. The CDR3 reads CASSVGVAGGPQTQYF. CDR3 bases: TGTGCCAGCAGCGTAGGAGTCGCGGGAGGGCCTCAGACCCAGTACTTC.

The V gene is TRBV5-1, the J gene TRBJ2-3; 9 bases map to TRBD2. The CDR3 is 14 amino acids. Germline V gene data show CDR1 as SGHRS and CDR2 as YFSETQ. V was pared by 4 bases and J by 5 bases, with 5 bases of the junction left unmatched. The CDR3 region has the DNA TGCGCCAGCAGCCAAGCGGGGGGAGTAGATACGCAGTATTTT. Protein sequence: CASSQAGGVDTQYF.

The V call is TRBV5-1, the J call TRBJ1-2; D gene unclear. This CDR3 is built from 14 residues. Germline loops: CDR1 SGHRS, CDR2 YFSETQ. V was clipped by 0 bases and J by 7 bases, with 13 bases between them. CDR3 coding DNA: TGCGCCAGCAGCTTGGGGGCGGGTGGATCTGGCTACACCTTC. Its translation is CASSLGAGGSGYTF.

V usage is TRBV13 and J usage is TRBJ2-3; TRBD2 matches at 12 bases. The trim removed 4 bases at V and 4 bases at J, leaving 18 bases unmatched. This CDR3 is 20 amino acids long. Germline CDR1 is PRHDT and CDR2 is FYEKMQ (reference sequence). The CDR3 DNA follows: TGTGCCAGCAGCTATAGACTAGCGGGAGCCCGGGGGGAAGGCTCAGATACGCAGTATTTT. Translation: CASSYRLAGARGEGSDTQYF.

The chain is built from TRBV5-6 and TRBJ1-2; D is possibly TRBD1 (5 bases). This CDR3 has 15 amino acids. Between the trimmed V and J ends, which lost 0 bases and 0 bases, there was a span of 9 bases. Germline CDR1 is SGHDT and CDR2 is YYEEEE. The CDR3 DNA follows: TGTGCCAGCAGCTTGGGTTCAGGGACTAACTATGGCTACACCTTC. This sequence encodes CASSLGSGTNYGYTF. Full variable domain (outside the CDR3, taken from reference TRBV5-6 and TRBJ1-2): DAGVTQSPTHLIKTRGQQVTLRCSPKSGHDTVSWYQQALGQGPQFIFQYYEEEERQRGNFPDRFSGHQFPNYSSELNVNALLLGDSALYLCASSLGSGTNYGYTFGSGTRLTVV.

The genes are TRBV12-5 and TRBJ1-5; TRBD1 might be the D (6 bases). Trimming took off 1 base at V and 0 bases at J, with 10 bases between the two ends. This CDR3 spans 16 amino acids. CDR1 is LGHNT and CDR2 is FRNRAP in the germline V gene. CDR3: CASGLGLQGSNQPQHF. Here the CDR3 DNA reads TGTGCTAGTGGTTTGGGCCTACAGGGTAGCAATCAGCCCCAGCATTTT. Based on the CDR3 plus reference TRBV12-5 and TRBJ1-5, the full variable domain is DARVTQTPRHKVTEMGQEVTMRCQPILGHNTVFWYRQTMMQGLELLAYFRNRAPLDDSGMPKDRFSAEMPDATLATLKIQPSEPRDSAVYFCASGLGLQGSNQPQHFGDGTRLSIL.

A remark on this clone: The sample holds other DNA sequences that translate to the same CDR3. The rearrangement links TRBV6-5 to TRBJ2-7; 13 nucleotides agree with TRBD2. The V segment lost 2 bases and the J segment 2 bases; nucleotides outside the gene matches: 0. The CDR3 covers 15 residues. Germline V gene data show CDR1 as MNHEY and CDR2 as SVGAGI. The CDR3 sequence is CASSYGLAGAYEQYF. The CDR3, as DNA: TGTGCCAGCAGTTACGGACTAGCGGGGGCCTACGAGCAGTACTTC.

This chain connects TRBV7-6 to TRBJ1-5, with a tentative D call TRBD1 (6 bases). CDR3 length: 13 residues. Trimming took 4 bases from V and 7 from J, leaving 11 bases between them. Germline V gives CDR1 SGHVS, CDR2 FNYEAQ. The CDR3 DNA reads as TGTGCCAGCAGCTCCACAGGGAAACAGCCCCAGCATTTT. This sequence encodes CASSSTGKQPQHF.

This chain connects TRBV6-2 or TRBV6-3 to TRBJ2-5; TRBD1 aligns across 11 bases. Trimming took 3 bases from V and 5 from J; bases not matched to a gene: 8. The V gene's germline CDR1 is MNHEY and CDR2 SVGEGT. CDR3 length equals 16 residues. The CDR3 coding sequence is TGTGCCAGCAGTTATCCCCTCGGACAGGGGGCTGAGACCCAGTACTTC. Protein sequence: CASSYPLGQGAETQYF.

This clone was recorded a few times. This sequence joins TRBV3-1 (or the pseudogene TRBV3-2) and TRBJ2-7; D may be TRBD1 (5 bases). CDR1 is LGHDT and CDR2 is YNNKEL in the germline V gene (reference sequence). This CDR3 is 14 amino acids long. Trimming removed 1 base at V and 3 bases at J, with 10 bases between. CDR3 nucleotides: TGTGCCAGCAGCCAAGTATCAGGGTTCTACGAGCAGTACTTC. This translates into CASSQVSGFYEQYF.

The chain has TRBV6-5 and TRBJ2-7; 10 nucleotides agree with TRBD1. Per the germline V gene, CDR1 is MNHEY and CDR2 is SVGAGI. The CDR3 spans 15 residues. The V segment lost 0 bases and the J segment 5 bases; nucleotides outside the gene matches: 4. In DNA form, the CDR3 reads TGTGCCAGCAGTTACTCGGGACAGGGGAGCCACGAGCAGTACTTC. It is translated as CASSYSGQGSHEQYF.

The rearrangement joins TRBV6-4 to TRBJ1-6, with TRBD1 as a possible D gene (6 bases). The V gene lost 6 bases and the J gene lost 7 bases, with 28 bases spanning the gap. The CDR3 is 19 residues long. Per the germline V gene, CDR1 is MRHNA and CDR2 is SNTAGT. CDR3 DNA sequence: TGTGCCAGCAGCGCCTGGGGGACAAAGGACAGAGATCAAAATTCACCCCTCCACTTT. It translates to CASSAWGTKDRDQNSPLHF.

This CDR3 is CASSLRGLAGAGGDTGELFF. CDR3 nucleotides: TGTGCCAGCAGCCTGCGGGGACTAGCGGGAGCCGGGGGGGACACCGGGGAGCTGTTTTTT. The rearrangement uses TRBV4-2 and TRBJ2-2; 14 positions agree with TRBD2. With V trimmed by 4 bases and J by 3 bases, 13 bases remained unmatched. This CDR3 contains 20 residues. Germline V gives CDR1 LGHNA, CDR2 YNFKEQ.

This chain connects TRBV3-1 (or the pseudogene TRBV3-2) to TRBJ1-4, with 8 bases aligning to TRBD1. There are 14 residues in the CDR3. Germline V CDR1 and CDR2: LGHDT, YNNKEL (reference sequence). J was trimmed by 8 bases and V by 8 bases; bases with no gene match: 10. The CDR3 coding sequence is TGTGCCAGCTCCTCGGACAGGGAAGGCGAAAAACTGTTTTTT. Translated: CASSSDREGEKLFF.

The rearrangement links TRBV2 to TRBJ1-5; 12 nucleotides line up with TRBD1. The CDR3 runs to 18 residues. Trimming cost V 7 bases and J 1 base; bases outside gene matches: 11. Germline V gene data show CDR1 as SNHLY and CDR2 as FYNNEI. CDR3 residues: CASILRGDRGQSNQPQHF. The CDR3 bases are TGTGCCAGCATCTTACGAGGGGACAGGGGGCAGAGCAATCAGCCCCAGCATTTT. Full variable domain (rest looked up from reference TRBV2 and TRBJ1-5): EPEVTQTPSHQVTQMGQEVILRCVPISNHLYFYWYRQILGQKVEFLVSFYNNEISEKSEIFDDQFSVERPDGSNFTLKIRSTKLEDSAMYFCASILRGDRGQSNQPQHFGDGTRLSIL.

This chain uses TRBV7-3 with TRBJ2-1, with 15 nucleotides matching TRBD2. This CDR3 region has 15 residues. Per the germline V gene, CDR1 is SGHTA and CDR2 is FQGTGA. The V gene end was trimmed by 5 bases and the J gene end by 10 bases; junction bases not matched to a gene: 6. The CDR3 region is CASSRGLAGGGEQFF. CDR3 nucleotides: TGTGCCAGCAGCCGGGGACTAGCGGGGGGAGGCGAGCAGTTCTTC.

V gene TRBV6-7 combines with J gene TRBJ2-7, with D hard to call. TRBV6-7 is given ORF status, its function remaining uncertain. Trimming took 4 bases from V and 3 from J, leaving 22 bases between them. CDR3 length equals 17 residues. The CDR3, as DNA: TGTGCCAGCAGTTCGATCCGACTCCCCCTCCCTTACTACGAGCAGTACTTC. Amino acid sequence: CASSSIRLPLPYYEQYF.

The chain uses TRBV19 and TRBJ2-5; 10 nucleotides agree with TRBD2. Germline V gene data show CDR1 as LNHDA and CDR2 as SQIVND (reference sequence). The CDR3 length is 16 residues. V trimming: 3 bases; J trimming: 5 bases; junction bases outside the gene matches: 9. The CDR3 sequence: CASSIYSSGRGETQYF. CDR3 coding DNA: TGTGCCAGTAGTATTTACTCTAGCGGGAGAGGCGAGACCCAGTACTTC.

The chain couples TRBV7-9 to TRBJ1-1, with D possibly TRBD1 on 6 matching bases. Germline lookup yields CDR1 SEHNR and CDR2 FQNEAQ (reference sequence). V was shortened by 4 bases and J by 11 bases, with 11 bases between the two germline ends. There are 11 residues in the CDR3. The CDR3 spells CASSSGDRAFF. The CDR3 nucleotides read TGTGCCAGCAGCTCTGGAGACAGGGCTTTCTTT.

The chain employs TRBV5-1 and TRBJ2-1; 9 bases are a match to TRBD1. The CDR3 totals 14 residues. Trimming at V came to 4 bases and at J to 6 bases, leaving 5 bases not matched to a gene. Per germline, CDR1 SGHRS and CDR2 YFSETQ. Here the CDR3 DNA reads TGCGCCAGCAGCCAAACGACAGGGGGCAATGAGCAGTTCTTC. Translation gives CASSQTTGGNEQFF.

CDR3 loop: CASSQSDYTYEQYF. The CDR3 DNA reads as TGTGCCAGCAGTCAGTCGGACTACACCTACGAGCAGTACTTC. This sequence joins TRBV6-5 and TRBJ2-7; tentative D call: TRBD2 (6 bases). Germline CDR1 and CDR2: MNHEY and SVGAGI. The germline V and J ends were trimmed by 5 bases and 2 bases, with 13 bases remaining between them. The CDR3 is 14 residues long.

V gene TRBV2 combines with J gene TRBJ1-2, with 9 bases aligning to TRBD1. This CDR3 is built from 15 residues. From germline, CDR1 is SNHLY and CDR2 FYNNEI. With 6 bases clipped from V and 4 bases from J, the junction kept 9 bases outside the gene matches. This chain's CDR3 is CASRDGTGFVYGYTF. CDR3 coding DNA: TGTGCCAGCAGGGACGGGACAGGGTTCGTCTATGGCTACACCTTC.

The DNA of the CDR3 is TGTGCCAGCAGTTACTCGTCAGTGGTCGACACCGGGGAGCTGTTTTTT. This sequence encodes CASSYSSVVDTGELFF. The chain combines TRBV6-5 with TRBJ2-2; D unresolved. The CDR3 spans 16 residues. Trimming stripped 0 bases from V and 3 bases from J, with 11 bases between. Germline CDR1 is MNHEY and CDR2 is SVGAGI.